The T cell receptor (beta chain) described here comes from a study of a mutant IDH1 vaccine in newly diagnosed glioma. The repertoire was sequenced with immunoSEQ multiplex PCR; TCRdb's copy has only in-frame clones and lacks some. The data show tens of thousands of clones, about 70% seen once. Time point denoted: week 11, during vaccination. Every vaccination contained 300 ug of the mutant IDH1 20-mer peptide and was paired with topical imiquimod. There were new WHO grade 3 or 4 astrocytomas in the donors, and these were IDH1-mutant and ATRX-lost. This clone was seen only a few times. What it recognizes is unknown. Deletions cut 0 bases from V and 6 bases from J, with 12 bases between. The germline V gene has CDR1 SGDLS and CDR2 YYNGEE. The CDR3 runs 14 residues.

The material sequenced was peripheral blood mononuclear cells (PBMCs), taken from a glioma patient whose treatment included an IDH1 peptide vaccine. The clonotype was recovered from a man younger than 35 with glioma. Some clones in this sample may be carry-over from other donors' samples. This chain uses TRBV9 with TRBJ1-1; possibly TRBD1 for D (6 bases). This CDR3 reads CASSVGRGNPEAFF. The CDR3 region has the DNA TGTGCCAGCAGCGTAGGCAGGGGCAACCCTGAAGCTTTCTTT.